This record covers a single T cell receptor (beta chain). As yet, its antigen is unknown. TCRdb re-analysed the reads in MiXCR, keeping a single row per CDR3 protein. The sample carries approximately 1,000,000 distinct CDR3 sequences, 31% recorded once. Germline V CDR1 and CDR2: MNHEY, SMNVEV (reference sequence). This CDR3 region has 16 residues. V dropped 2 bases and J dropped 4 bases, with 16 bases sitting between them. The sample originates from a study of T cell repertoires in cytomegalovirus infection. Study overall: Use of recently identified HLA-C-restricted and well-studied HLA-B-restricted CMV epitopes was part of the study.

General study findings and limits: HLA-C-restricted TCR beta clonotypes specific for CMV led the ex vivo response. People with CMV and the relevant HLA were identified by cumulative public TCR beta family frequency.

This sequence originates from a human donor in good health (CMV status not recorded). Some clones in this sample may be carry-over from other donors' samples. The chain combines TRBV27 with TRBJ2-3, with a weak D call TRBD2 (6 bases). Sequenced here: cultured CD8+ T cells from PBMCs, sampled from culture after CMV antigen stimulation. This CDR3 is CASSLISSVPADTQYF. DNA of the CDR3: TGTGCCAGCAGTTTAATTTCTAGCGTCCCGGCAGATACGCAGTATTTT.